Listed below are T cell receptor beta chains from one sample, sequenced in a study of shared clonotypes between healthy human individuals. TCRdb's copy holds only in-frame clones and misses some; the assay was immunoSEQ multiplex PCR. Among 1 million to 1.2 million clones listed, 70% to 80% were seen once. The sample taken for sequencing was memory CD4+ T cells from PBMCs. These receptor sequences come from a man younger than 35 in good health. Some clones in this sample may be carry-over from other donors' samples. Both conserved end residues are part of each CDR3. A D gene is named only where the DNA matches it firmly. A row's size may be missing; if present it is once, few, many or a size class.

CDR3nt: TGTGCCTGGAGTGTGGGTGGGACATCCGGTTTGCAGCCCCAGCATTTT; CDR3aa: CAWSVGGTSGLQPQHF; abundance: NA; v_gene: TRBV30; j_gene: TRBJ1-5; d_gene: NA
CDR3nt: TGTGCCAGCAGCCCTGGGGGCAGCCTTTTCGAGACCCAGTACTTC; CDR3aa: CASSPGGSLFETQYF; abundance: NA; v_gene: TRBV14; j_gene: TRBJ2-5; d_gene: NA
CDR3nt: TGCGCCAGCAGCTTGGAACTAGAGAACACCGGGGAGCTGTTTTTT; CDR3aa: CASSLELENTGELFF; abundance: NA; v_gene: TRBV5-1; j_gene: TRBJ2-2; d_gene: NA
CDR3nt: TGTGCCATCAGTGAGTTGCGGCAGGGGGGTGATGGCTACACCTTC; CDR3aa: CAISELRQGGDGYTF; abundance: NA; v_gene: TRBV10-3; j_gene: TRBJ1-2; d_gene: TRBD1
CDR3nt: TGCAGCGTTGAAATTGGAAACGGGGAGCTGTTTTTT; CDR3aa: CSVEIGNGELFF; abundance: NA; v_gene: TRBV29-1; j_gene: TRBJ2-2; d_gene: NA
CDR3nt: TGCAGCGTTGAAGATCTACGGCGGGGGGTCTACGAGCAGTACTTC; CDR3aa: CSVEDLRRGVYEQYF; abundance: NA; v_gene: TRBV29-1; j_gene: TRBJ2-7; d_gene: TRBD2
CDR3nt: TGTGCCAGCAGCCCCCAGGGGGCAGGGAGCGTACGCGAGCAGTACTTC; CDR3aa: CASSPQGAGSVREQYF; abundance: NA; v_gene: TRBV28; j_gene: TRBJ2-7; d_gene: TRBD1
CDR3nt: TGCGCCAGCAGCTTGGATTTAAGCTCCTACAATGAGCAGTTCTTC; CDR3aa: CASSLDLSSYNEQFF; abundance: NA; v_gene: TRBV5-1; j_gene: TRBJ2-1; d_gene: NA
CDR3nt: TGTGCCAGCAGCTTTCTCAATCAGCCCCAGCATTTT; CDR3aa: CASSFLNQPQHF; abundance: NA; v_gene: TRBV7-2; j_gene: TRBJ1-5; d_gene: NA
CDR3nt: TGTGCCAGTAGTCCAGCCTCTAGCACAGATACGCAGTATTTT; CDR3aa: CASSPASSTDTQYF; abundance: NA; v_gene: TRBV19; j_gene: TRBJ2-3; d_gene: NA
CDR3nt: TGTGCCAGCAGTTTAGACAGGGGGCTTACTGAAGCTTTCTTT; CDR3aa: CASSLDRGLTEAFF; abundance: NA; v_gene: TRBV27; j_gene: TRBJ1-1; d_gene: TRBD1
CDR3nt: TGCAGCGTGGACCTCGGGGAGACCCAGTACTTC; CDR3aa: CSVDLGETQYF; abundance: NA; v_gene: TRBV29-1; j_gene: TRBJ2-5; d_gene: NA
CDR3nt: TGTGCCTGGAGGGAGAGCTCTGGGGCCAACGTCCTGACTTTC; CDR3aa: CAWRESSGANVLTF; abundance: NA; v_gene: TRBV30; j_gene: TRBJ2-6; d_gene: NA
CDR3nt: TGTGCCAGCAGTGAACTGGGACAGGCCCTCTACGAGCAGTACTTC; CDR3aa: CASSELGQALYEQYF; abundance: NA; v_gene: TRBV6-1; j_gene: TRBJ2-7; d_gene: TRBD1
CDR3nt: TGCGCCAGCAGTGACGGTGGAGGCTATGGCTACACCTTC; CDR3aa: CASSDGGGYGYTF; abundance: once; v_gene: TRBV5-1; j_gene: TRBJ1-2; d_gene: NA
CDR3nt: TGTGCCAGCTCAGAAACAAGGGCCTACGAGCAGTACTTC; CDR3aa: CASSETRAYEQYF; abundance: once; v_gene: TRBV18; j_gene: TRBJ2-7; d_gene: NA
CDR3nt: TGCGCCAGCAGCTCACAGGGATACCCTAGCACAGATACGCAGTATTTT; CDR3aa: CASSSQGYPSTDTQYF; abundance: NA; v_gene: TRBV5-1; j_gene: TRBJ2-3; d_gene: NA
CDR3nt: TGTGCCACCAGCAGAGTAACTAGCAATGAGCAGTTCTTC; CDR3aa: CATSRVTSNEQFF; abundance: NA; v_gene: TRBV15; j_gene: TRBJ2-1; d_gene: NA
CDR3nt: TGTGCCAGCAGTTACGCCGCGGAGGGACGTGATCAGCCCCAGCATTTT; CDR3aa: CASSYAAEGRDQPQHF; abundance: NA; v_gene: TRBV6-6; j_gene: TRBJ1-5; d_gene: NA
CDR3nt: TGTGCCAGCACGGCTAGCGGGAGTAGGGATGAGCAGTTCTTC; CDR3aa: CASTASGSRDEQFF; abundance: NA; v_gene: TRBV6-1; j_gene: TRBJ2-1; d_gene: TRBD2
CDR3nt: TGTGCCAGCAGCTTAACTACTTGGGCCAACGTCCTGACTTTC; CDR3aa: CASSLTTWANVLTF; abundance: NA; v_gene: TRBV11-2; j_gene: TRBJ2-6; d_gene: NA
CDR3nt: TGTGCCAGCACCGAGGGGCCTTACAATGAGCAGTTCTTC; CDR3aa: CASTEGPYNEQFF; abundance: NA; v_gene: TRBV7-9; j_gene: TRBJ2-1; d_gene: NA